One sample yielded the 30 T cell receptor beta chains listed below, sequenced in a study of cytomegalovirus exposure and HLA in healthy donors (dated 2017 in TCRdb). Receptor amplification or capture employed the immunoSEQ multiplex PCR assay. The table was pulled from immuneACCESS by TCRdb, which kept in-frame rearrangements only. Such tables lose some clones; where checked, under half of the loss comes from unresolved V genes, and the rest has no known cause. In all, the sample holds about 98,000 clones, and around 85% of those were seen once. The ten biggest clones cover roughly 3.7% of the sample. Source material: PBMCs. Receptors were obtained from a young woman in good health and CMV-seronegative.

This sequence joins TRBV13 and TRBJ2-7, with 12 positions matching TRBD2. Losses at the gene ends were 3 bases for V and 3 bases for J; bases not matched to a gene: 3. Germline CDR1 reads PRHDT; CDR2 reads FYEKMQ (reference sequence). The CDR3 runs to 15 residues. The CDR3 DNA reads TGTGCCAGCAGCTTCTTGACTAGCGGGAGCTACGAGCAGTACTTC. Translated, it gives CASSFLTSGSYEQYF.

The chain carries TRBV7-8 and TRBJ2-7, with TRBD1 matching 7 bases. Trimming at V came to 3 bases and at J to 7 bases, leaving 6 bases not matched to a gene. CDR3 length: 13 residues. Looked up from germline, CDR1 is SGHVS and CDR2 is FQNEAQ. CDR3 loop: CASSLRGLGEQYF. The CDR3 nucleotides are TGTGCCAGCAGCTTGAGGGGGCTGGGGGAGCAGTACTTC.

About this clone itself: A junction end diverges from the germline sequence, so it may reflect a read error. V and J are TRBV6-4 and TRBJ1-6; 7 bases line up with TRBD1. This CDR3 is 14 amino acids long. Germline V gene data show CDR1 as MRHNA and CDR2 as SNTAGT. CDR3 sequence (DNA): TGTGCCGGCAGTGGCCGGGACAGCTCTTCACCCCTCCACTTT. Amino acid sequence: CAGSGRDSSSPLHF.

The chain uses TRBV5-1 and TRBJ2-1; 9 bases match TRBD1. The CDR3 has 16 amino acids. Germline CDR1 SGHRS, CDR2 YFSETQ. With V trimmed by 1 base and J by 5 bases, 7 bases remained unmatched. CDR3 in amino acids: CASSLKGQGGNNEQFF. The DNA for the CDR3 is TGCGCCAGCAGCTTGAAGGGACAGGGAGGGAACAATGAGCAGTTCTTC.

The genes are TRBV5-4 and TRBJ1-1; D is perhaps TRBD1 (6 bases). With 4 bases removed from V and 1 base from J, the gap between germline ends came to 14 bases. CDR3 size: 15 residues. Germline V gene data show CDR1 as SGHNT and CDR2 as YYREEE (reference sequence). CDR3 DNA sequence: TGTGCCAGCAGCCCACCGAGGGGACAGAACACTGAAGCTTTCTTT. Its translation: CASSPPRGQNTEAFF. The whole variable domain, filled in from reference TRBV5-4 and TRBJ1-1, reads ETGVTQSPTHLIKTRGQQVTLRCSSQSGHNTVSWYQQALGQGPQFIFQYYREEENGRGNFPPRFSGLQFPNYSSELNVNALELDDSALYLCASSPPRGQNTEAFFGQGTRLTVV.

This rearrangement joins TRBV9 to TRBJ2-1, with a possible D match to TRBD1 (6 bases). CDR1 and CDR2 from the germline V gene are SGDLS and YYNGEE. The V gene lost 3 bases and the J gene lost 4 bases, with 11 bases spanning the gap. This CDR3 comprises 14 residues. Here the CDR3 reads CASSERTAYNEQFF. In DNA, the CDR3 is TGTGCCAGCAGCGAGAGGACAGCTTACAATGAGCAGTTCTTC.

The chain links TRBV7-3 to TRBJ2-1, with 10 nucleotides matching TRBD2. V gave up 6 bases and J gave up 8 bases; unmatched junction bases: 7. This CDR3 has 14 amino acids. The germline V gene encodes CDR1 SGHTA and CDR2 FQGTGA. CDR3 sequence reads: CASRAASGGYEQFF. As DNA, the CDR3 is TGTGCCAGCAGGGCGGCTAGCGGGGGTTATGAGCAGTTCTTC.

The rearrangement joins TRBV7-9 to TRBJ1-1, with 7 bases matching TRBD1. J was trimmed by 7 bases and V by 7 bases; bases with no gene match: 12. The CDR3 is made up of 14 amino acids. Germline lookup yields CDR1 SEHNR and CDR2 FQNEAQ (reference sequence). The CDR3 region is CASNSQGLFVEAFF. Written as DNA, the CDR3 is TGTGCCAGCAACTCACAGGGGCTCTTCGTTGAAGCTTTCTTT.

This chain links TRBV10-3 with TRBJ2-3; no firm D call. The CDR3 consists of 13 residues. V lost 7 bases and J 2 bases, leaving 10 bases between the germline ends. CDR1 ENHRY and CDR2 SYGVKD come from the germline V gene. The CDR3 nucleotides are TGTGCCATCACACCCGACAACACAGATACGCAGTATTTT. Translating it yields CAITPDNTDTQYF.

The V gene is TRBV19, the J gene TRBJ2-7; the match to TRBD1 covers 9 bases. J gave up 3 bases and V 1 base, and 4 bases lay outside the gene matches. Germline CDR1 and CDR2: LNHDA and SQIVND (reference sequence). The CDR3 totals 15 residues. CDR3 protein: CASSIAGTGFYEQYF. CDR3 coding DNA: TGTGCCAGTAGTATAGCCGGGACAGGGTTCTACGAGCAGTACTTC.

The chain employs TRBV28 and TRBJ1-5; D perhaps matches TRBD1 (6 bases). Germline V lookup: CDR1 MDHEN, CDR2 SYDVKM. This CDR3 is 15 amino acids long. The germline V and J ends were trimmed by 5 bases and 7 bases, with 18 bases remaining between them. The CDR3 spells CASSLHGQFSQPQHF. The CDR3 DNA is TGTGCCAGCAGTCTACACGGACAGTTCTCGCAGCCCCAGCATTTT.

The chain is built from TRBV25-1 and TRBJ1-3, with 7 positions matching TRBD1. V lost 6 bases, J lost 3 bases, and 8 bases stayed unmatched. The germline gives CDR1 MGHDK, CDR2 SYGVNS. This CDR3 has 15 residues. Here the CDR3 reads CASRDRDIGGNTIYF. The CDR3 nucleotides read TGTGCCAGCAGAGACAGGGACATCGGTGGAAACACCATATATTTT.

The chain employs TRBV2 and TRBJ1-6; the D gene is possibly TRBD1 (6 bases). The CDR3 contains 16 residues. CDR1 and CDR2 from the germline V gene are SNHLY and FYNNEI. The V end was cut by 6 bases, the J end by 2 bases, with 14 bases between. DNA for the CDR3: TGTGCCAGCAGGACGATAACAGGGACCTATAATTCACCCCTCCACTTT. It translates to CASRTITGTYNSPLHF.

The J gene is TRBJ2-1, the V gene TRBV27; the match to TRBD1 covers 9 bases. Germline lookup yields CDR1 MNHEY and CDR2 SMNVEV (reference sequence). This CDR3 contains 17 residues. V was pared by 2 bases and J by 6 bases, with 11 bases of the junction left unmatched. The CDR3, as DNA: TGTGCCAGCAGTTTACAGCGGTTGGGACAGGGCCGCAATGAGCAGTTCTTC. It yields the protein CASSLQRLGQGRNEQFF.

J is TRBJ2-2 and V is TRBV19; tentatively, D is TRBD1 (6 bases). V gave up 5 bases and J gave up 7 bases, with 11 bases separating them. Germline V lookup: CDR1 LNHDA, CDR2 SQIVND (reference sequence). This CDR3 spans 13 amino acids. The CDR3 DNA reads TGTGCCAGTAGTCCAATACAGGGCGGGGAGCTGTTTTTT. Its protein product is CASSPIQGGELFF.

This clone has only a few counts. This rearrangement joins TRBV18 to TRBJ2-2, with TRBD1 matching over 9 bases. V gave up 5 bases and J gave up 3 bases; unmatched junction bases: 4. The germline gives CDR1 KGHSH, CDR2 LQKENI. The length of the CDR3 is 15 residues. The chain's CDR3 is CASSSGTGYTGELFF. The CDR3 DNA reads TGTGCCAGCTCATCCGGGACAGGGTACACCGGGGAGCTGTTTTTT.

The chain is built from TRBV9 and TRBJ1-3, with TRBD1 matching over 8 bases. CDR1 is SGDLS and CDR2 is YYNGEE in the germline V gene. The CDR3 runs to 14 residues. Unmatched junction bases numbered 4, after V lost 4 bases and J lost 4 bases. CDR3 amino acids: CASSPRTGGNTIYF. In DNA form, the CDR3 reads TGTGCCAGCAGCCCCCGGACAGGGGGAAACACCATATATTTT.

As DNA, the CDR3 is TGTGCCAGCAGTTACACGGCGGGCCCTAATTCACCCCTCCACTTT. It is translated as CASSYTAGPNSPLHF. The chain couples TRBV6-5 to TRBJ1-6; D unresolved. This CDR3 is built from 15 residues. Trimming pared 2 bases from V and 6 bases from J, leaving 11 bases between. Germline-derived CDR1 and CDR2 are MNHEY and SVGAGI.

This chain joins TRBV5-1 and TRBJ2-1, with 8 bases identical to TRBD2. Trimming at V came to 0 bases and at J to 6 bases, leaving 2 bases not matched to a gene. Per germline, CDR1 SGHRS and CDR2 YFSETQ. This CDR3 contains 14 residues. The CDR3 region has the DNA TGCGCCAGCAGCTTGGTTGCGGGAGGCAATGAGCAGTTCTTC. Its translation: CASSLVAGGNEQFF. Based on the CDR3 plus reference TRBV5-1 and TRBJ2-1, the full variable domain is KAGVTQTPRYLIKTRGQQVTLSCSPISGHRSVSWYQQTPGQGLQFLFEYFSETQRNKGNFPGRFSGRQFSNSRSEMNVSTLELGDSALYLCASSLVAGGNEQFFGPGTRLTVL.

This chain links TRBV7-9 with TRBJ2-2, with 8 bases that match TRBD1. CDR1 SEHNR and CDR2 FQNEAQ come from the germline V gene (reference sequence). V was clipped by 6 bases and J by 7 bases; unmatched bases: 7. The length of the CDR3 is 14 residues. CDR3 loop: CASRGQETIGELFF. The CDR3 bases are TGTGCCAGCAGGGGACAGGAAACGATCGGGGAGCTGTTTTTT.

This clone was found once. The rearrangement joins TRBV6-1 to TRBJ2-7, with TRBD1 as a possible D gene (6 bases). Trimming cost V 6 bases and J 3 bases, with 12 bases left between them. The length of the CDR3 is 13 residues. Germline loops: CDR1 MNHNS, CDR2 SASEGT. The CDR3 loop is CASSPGQFYEQYF. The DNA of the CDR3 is TGTGCCAGCAGCCCTGGACAGTTCTACGAGCAGTACTTC.

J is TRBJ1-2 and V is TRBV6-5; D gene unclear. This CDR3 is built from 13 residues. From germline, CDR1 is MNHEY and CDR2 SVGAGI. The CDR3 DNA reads TGTGCGTCAGGAAGGAGGGCTAACTATGGCTACACCTTC. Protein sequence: CASGRRANYGYTF.

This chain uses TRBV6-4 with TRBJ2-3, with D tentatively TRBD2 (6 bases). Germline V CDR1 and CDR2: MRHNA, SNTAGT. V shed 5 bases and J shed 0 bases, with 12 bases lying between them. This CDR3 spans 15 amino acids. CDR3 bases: TGTGCCAGCAGTTACGTTAGCGGTAGCACAGATACGCAGTATTTT. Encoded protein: CASSYVSGSTDTQYF.

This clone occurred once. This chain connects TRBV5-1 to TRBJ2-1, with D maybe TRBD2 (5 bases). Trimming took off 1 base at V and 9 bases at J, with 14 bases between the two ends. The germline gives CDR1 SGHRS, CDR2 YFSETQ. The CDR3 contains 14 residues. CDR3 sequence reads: CASSLLPRGGEQFF. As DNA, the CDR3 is TGCGCCAGCAGCTTGCTACCCCGGGGTGGTGAGCAGTTCTTC.

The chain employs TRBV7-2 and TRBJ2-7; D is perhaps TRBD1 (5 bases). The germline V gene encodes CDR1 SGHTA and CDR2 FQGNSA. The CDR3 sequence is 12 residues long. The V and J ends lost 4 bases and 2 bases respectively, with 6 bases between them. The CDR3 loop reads CASSWGPYEQYF. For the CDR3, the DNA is TGTGCCAGCAGCTGGGGCCCCTACGAGCAGTACTTC.

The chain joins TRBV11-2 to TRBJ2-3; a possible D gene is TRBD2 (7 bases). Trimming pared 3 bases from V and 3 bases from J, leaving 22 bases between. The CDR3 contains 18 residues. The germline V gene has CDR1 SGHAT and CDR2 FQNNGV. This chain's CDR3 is CASSFPILTGGPTDTQYF. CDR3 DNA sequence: TGTGCCAGCAGCTTCCCTATTCTCACGGGGGGCCCGACAGATACGCAGTATTTT. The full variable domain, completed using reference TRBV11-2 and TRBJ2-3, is EAGVAQSPRYKIIEKRQSVAFWCNPISGHATLYWYQQILGQGPKLLIQFQNNGVVDDSQLPKDRFSAERLKGVDSTLKIQPAKLEDSAVYLCASSFPILTGGPTDTQYFGPGTRLTVL.

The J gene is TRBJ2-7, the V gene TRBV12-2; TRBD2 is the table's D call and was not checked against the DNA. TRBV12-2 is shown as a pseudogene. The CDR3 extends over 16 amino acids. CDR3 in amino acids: CASRLSWTSLPYEQYF. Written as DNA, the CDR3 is TGTGCAAGTCGCTTATCCTGGACTAGCCTACCCTACGAGCAGTACTTC.

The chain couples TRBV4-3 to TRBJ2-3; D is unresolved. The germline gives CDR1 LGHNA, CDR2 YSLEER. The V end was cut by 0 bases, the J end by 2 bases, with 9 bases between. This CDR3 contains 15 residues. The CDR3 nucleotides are TGCGCCAGCAGCCAAGATGGGCAGTTCACAGATACGCAGTATTTT. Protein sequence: CASSQDGQFTDTQYF.

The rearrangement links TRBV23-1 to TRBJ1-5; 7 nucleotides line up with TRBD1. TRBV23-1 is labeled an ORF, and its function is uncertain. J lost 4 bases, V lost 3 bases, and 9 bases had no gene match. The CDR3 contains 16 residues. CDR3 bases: TGCGCCAGCAGTCATAGGGGGGAACAGGGGAATCAGCCCCAGCATTTT. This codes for CASSHRGEQGNQPQHF.

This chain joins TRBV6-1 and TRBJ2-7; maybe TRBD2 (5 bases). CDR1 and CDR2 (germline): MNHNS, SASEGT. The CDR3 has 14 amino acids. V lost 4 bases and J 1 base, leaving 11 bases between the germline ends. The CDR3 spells CASSADLDSYEQYF. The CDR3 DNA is TGTGCCAGCAGTGCGGACTTAGATTCCTACGAGCAGTACTTC.